These 15 T cell receptor beta chains share one sample of origin, sequenced in a study of cytomegalovirus exposure and HLA in healthy donors. The method was immunoSEQ multiplex PCR; TCRdb's version includes in-frame clones alone and lacks a portion of them. The repertoire holds about 130,000 clones, with 89% as singletons. The sequencing sample was made of PBMCs. The receptors were gathered from a woman aged 18-29 years in good health and CMV-seronegative.

This chain uses TRBV7-2 with TRBJ1-4; tentative D call: TRBD1 (6 bases). CDR3 size: 14 residues. Trimming shortened V by 3 bases and J by 7 bases, and 12 bases separated the two germline ends. Germline V gene sequence: CDR1 SGHTA, CDR2 FQGNSA. CDR3 sequence reads: CASSFQGLGEKLFF. In DNA form, the CDR3 reads TGTGCCAGCAGCTTCCAGGGGCTCGGTGAAAAACTGTTTTTT.

V gene TRBV28 combines with J gene TRBJ1-4, with 7 bases aligning to TRBD1. Germline loops: CDR1 MDHEN, CDR2 SYDVKM. Trimming took 7 bases from V and 4 from J; bases not matched to a gene: 6. The CDR3 runs 14 residues. This CDR3 reads CASNRDSLNEKLFF. Here the CDR3 DNA reads TGTGCCAGCAATCGGGACAGCCTTAATGAAAAACTGTTTTTT.

This clone has only one observation. J is TRBJ2-7 and V is TRBV7-3, with 8 bases fitting TRBD2. The trim removed 3 bases at V and 3 bases at J, leaving 7 bases unmatched. Germline V gives CDR1 SGHTA, CDR2 FQGTGA. CDR3 length: 15 residues. CDR3 residues: CASSLGTGLVYEQYF. The CDR3 nucleotides are TGTGCCAGCAGCTTGGGAACGGGACTAGTCTACGAGCAGTACTTC.

The rearrangement uses TRBV12-5 and TRBJ2-1; 11 bases align to TRBD2. V lost 1 base and J lost 5; bases outside the gene matches: 4. Germline V gene sequence: CDR1 LGHNT, CDR2 FRNRAP. CDR3 length: 16 amino acids. The chain's CDR3 is CASGLATSGSHNEQFF. The CDR3 DNA reads as TGTGCTAGTGGTTTGGCCACTAGCGGGAGCCACAATGAGCAGTTCTTC.

V gene TRBV5-1 combines with J gene TRBJ2-7; 14 nucleotides line up with TRBD2. With 5 bases clipped from V and 0 bases from J, the junction kept 7 bases outside the gene matches. This CDR3 has 17 amino acids. Germline V gene sequence: CDR1 SGHRS, CDR2 YFSETQ. The CDR3, as DNA: TGCGCCAGCAGGGGACTAGCGGGAGCCCAGAGCTCCTACGAGCAGTACTTC. It encodes CASRGLAGAQSSYEQYF. Full variable domain (remainder filled in from reference TRBV5-1 and TRBJ2-7): KAGVTQTPRYLIKTRGQQVTLSCSPISGHRSVSWYQQTPGQGLQFLFEYFSETQRNKGNFPGRFSGRQFSNSRSEMNVSTLELGDSALYLCASRGLAGAQSSYEQYFGPGTRLTVT.

The V gene is TRBV11-3, the J gene TRBJ2-4, with D possibly matching TRBD2 (7 bases). The CDR3 has 14 residues. Germline CDR1 is SGHNT and CDR2 is YENEEA. V lost 1 base, J lost 6 bases, and 10 bases lay in between. The CDR3 protein is CASSLGGGANIQYF. CDR3 coding DNA: TGTGCCAGCAGCTTAGGTGGGGGGGCAAACATTCAGTACTTC.

The CDR3 is CASSLDRGWKTQYF. The CDR3 DNA reads TGTGCCAGCAGCTTGGACAGGGGATGGAAGACCCAGTACTTC. The rearrangement links TRBV5-6 to TRBJ2-5; 7 bases agree with TRBD1. The CDR3 totals 14 residues. The junction had 5 bases not matched to a gene; V was cut back by 0 bases and J by 6 bases. Germline CDR1 and CDR2: SGHDT and YYEEEE.

The V gene is TRBV4-1, the J gene TRBJ2-3; 7 positions agree with TRBD2. Germline V gives CDR1 MGHRA, CDR2 YSYEKL. V lost 3 bases, J lost 6 bases, and 18 bases stayed unmatched. The CDR3 contains 18 residues. The CDR3 here is CASSQGGLGGAGRDTQYF. Written as DNA, the CDR3 is TGCGCCAGCAGCCAGGGGGGTCTGGGAGGGGCGGGCAGGGATACGCAGTATTTT.

This clone has more than one count but fewer than ten. This chain links TRBV19 with TRBJ1-2; TRBD1 aligns across 11 bases. This CDR3 is built from 14 residues. Trimming at V came to 8 bases and at J to 8 bases, leaving 10 bases not matched to a gene. Germline lookup yields CDR1 LNHDA and CDR2 SQIVND (reference sequence). This chain's CDR3 is CASLPLDRGQGYTF. The CDR3 DNA reads TGTGCCAGTCTTCCTCTGGACAGGGGGCAAGGCTACACCTTC.

This chain connects TRBV6-1 to TRBJ1-3, with a possible D match to TRBD1 (6 bases). CDR1 MNHNS and CDR2 SASEGT come from the germline V gene. This CDR3 has 16 amino acids. V was clipped by 3 bases and J by 2 bases, with 14 bases between them. This CDR3 reads CASSDRTGSTGNTIYF. The CDR3 DNA sequence: TGTGCCAGCAGTGACCGAACAGGGTCTACTGGAAACACCATATATTTT.

CDR3 DNA: TGCGCCAGCAGTGAGGCGGGAGGGGTAGCCAAAAACATTCAGTACTTC. It specifies CASSEAGGVAKNIQYF. V and J are TRBV10-1 and TRBJ2-4, with 9 bases identical to TRBD2. V shed 2 bases and J 0 bases; nucleotides not matched to a gene: 2. Germline CDR1 and CDR2: WNHNN and SYGVQD (reference sequence). This CDR3 contains 16 residues.

Regarding this clone: Distinct nucleotide sequences in the sample also encode this CDR3. The V gene is TRBV11-3, the J gene TRBJ1-1, with TRBD1 identical over 8 bases. The trim removed 5 bases at V and 1 base at J, leaving 6 bases unmatched. The CDR3 is 15 amino acids. Germline CDR1 and CDR2: SGHNT and YENEEA. CDR3 region: CASSPRTGPNTEAFF. The CDR3 region has the DNA TGTGCCAGCAGCCCTCGGACAGGGCCGAACACTGAAGCTTTCTTT. Complete variable domain (other parts from reference TRBV11-3 and TRBJ1-1): EAGVVQSPRYKIIEKKQPVAFWCNPISGHNTLYWYLQNLGQGPELLIRYENEEAVDDSQLPKDRFSAERLKGVDSTLKIQPAELGDSAVYLCASSPRTGPNTEAFFGQGTRLTVV.

The chain joins TRBV5-4 to TRBJ2-3; TRBD2 is a possible D gene (7 bases). Germline V CDR1 and CDR2: SGHNT, YYREEE (reference sequence). Trimming cost V 4 bases and J 6 bases, with 9 bases left between them. The CDR3 contains 12 residues. Here the CDR3 DNA reads TGTGCCAGCAGCGCGGGGGCGGATACGCAGTATTTT. This translates into CASSAGADTQYF.

The count of this clone is one. The chain uses TRBV6-1 and TRBJ2-2; D is undetermined. In germline, CDR1 is MNHNS, CDR2 SASEGT. V gave up 6 bases and J gave up 8 bases, with 13 bases separating them. The CDR3 is made up of 13 amino acids. CDR3 sequence: CASSLLTRGELFF. Written as DNA, the CDR3 is TGTGCCAGCAGCCTATTGACTCGGGGGGAGCTGTTTTTT.

J is TRBJ1-1 and V is TRBV7-6; D is unresolved. Deletions cut 6 bases from V and 6 bases from J, with 20 bases between. Germline loops: CDR1 SGHVS, CDR2 FNYEAQ. The length of the CDR3 is 15 residues. CDR3 DNA: TGTGCCAGCAGTCGCGAGGTCATGGTGCACGCTGAAGCTTTCTTT. Translating it yields CASSREVMVHAEAFF.